Listed here is a single T cell receptor beta chain. Participants came from roughly 25 US areas, aged about 18 to 89 years. The sample belongs to a study of blood T cell repertoires in COVID-19. The table came from immunoSEQ multiplex PCR; TCRdb's copy has only in-frame clones and leaves some out. The profile shows around 280,000 clones, around 90% of them singletons. The origin of this receptor is a woman aged 40 to 50 who had recovered from COVID-19. The sample taken for sequencing was PBMCs or T cells enriched from blood (not recorded which).

CDR3 protein: CASSRGLTQYF. In nucleotides, the CDR3 is TGTGCCAGCAGCCGGGGACTTACGCAGTATTTT. This chain connects TRBV12-3 or TRBV12-4 to TRBJ2-3, with D possibly matching TRBD2 (6 bases). V shed 6 bases and J shed 8 bases, with 9 bases lying between them. This CDR3 spans 11 amino acids.